These T cell receptor beta chains were read from a single sample in a study of preoperative IRX-2 immunotherapy in early breast cancer. Some clones are missing from TCRdb's copy, which holds only in-frame ones; the method was immunoSEQ multiplex PCR. The sample shows approximately 34,000 clones, around 96% of them seen only once. This specimen was taken from a patient treated with IRX-2 immunotherapy. Receptor source: a human donor with breast cancer. Each CDR3 is given with its conserved first and last residue. The order of the fields is clone size, V gene, D gene, J gene, CDR3 DNA, CDR3 protein. D genes are given only for firm matches. Some rows have no size entry. The others give once, few or many, or a class for an expanded clone.

.	TRBV5-6	.	TRBJ2-7	TGTGCCAGCAGCTTTCAGGGGTCCTACGAGCAGTACTTC	CASSFQGSYEQYF
.	TRBV6-5	.	TRBJ1-1	TGTGCCAGCAGTTACTCCCCGACGTTGATGAACACTGAAGCTTTCTTT	CASSYSPTLMNTEAFF
once	TRBV7-8	TRBD2	TRBJ2-7	TGTGCCAGCAGCTTACAACTAGCGCGGCACGAGCAGTACTTC	CASSLQLARHEQYF
.	TRBV19	TRBD1	TRBJ2-7	TGTGCCAGTACCGACAGGGGGTGTATCTACGAGCAGTACTTC	CASTDRGCIYEQYF
.	TRBV27	TRBD2	TRBJ2-1	TGTGCCAGCAGTTTCACTAGCGGATCCAATGAGCAGTTCTTC	CASSFTSGSNEQFF
.	TRBV7-2	TRBD2	TRBJ2-7	TGTGCCAGCAGCTTTGGCCTAGCGGGCTACGAGCAGTACTTC	CASSFGLAGYEQYF
.	TRBV10-3	TRBD1	TRBJ2-7	TGTGCCATCGGGGGACAGGCCTACGAGCAGTACTTC	CAIGGQAYEQYF
.	TRBV5-6	TRBD1	TRBJ2-1	TGTGCCAGCAGCCTCGGGACAGGTAACAATGAGCAGTTCTTC	CASSLGTGNNEQFF
.	TRBV7-8	.	TRBJ2-7	TGTGCCAGCAGCGCCGGCCGGGGGGAGCAGTACTTC	CASSAGRGEQYF
.	TRBV7-9	TRBD2	TRBJ2-3	TGTGCCAGCAGCTTAGACCGGACTAGAGGGTCGACGCAGTATTTT	CASSLDRTRGSTQYF
.	TRBV2	TRBD2	TRBJ2-5	TGTGCCAGCAGAACCGGGGGGGCAGAGACCCAGTACTTC	CASRTGGAETQYF
.	TRBV19	TRBD1	TRBJ2-1	TGTGCCAGTAAGGGACAGGGGGCGGTGAATGAGCAGTTCTTC	CASKGQGAVNEQFF
.	TRBV6-6	TRBD1	TRBJ2-7	TGTGCCAGCACCGTGAAGGGGACAGCCTCCTACGAGCAGTACTTC	CASTVKGTASYEQYF
.	TRBV10-3	TRBD2	TRBJ2-7	TGTGCCATCAGTGAGTCGAGTAGCGGGAACTCCTACGAGCAGTACTTC	CAISESSSGNSYEQYF
.	TRBV27	TRBD2	TRBJ2-7	TGTGCCAGCAGTTTACTAGCGGGAGGTTTCAGCGAGCAGTACTTC	CASSLLAGGFSEQYF
.	TRBV15	.	TRBJ2-7	TGTGCCACCAGCAGAGAACAAGGAGAACCTTTCTACGAGCAGTACTTC	CATSREQGEPFYEQYF
once	TRBV15	.	TRBJ1-1	TGTGCCACCAGCAGAGATACGATTTTCGGGAACACTGAAGCTTTCTTT	CATSRDTIFGNTEAFF
.	TRBV7-9	.	TRBJ2-4	TGTGCCAGCAGCTTAGACATGCTCTGGGACCGTCTAGCCAAAAACATTCAGTACTTC	CASSLDMLWDRLAKNIQYF
.	TRBV6-1	.	TRBJ2-3	TGTGCCAGCAGTGAAGCCCTCTGGAGCACAGATACGCAGTATTTT	CASSEALWSTDTQYF
.	TRBV6-4	TRBD1	TRBJ2-1	TGTGCCAGCAGTGACTCTGGGACAGGGGTAATGGGTGAGCAGTTCTTC	CASSDSGTGVMGEQFF
few	TRBV2	TRBD1	TRBJ1-6	TGTGCCAGCAGAATGACAGGGGAGTTATCACCCCTCCACTTT	CASRMTGELSPLHF
.	TRBV7-8	TRBD2	TRBJ2-1	TGTGCCAGCAGCTCACCGGGACTAGCGGGGGGCCCTCACCACAATGAGCAGTTCTTC	CASSSPGLAGGPHHNEQFF
.	TRBV5-3	.	TRBJ2-1	TGTGCCAGAGGGTACGGGGTTTTTTTTCCTGAGCAGTTCTTC	CARGYGVFFPEQFF
.	TRBV25-1	.	TRBJ1-1	TGTGCCAGCAGGGCCGGGGTTTACACTGAAGCTTTCTTT	CASRAGVYTEAFF
.	TRBV7-9	TRBD1	TRBJ1-2	TGTGCCAGCAGCCGAGGGACAGGGGGGGATATTTATGGCTACACCTTC	CASSRGTGGDIYGYTF
.	TRBV14	.	TRBJ2-2	TGTGCCAGCAGGCTTTCTGGGGCCACCGGGGAGCTGTTTTTT	CASRLSGATGELFF
.	TRBV18	TRBD2	TRBJ2-1	TGTGCCAGCTCGGCGGGGGACCTAATAAATGAGCAGTTCTTC	CASSAGDLINEQFF
.	TRBV5-1	.	TRBJ1-1	TGCGCCAGCCGCGAACACACTGAAGCTTTCTTT	CASREHTEAFF
.	TRBV5-3	TRBD2	TRBJ2-1	TGTGCCAGAAGCTGCCACCCCCCCGGGCATGGGAGGGCCCCGGGGGGCTACAATGAGCAGTTCTTC	CARSCHPPGHGRAPGGYNEQFF
.	TRBV6-1	.	TRBJ1-1	TGTGCCAGCAGTGTGGTCCAGCAACTGAACACTGAAGCTTTCTTT	CASSVVQQLNTEAFF
.	TRBV7-3	.	TRBJ2-1	TGTGCCAGCAGCTCCCGGGACAATGAGCAGTTCTTC	CASSSRDNEQFF
.	TRBV6-5	.	TRBJ1-2	TGTGCCAGCAGGGGGACCGGGGCCTCCTATGGCTACACCTTC	CASRGTGASYGYTF
.	TRBV11-2	.	TRBJ1-5	TGTGCCAGCAGCTTCGGTCAGGGATATCAGCCCCAGCATTTT	CASSFGQGYQPQHF
once	TRBV2	.	TRBJ1-1	TGTGCCTCTTCGGGGTTCGCTGAAGCTTTCTTT	CASSGFAEAFF
.	TRBV28	TRBD2	TRBJ2-1	TGTGCCAGCAGTTTATCTCGCGGCGGGAGGGCCAAGAATGAGCAGTTCTTC	CASSLSRGGRAKNEQFF
.	TRBV7-2	.	TRBJ2-1	TGTGCCAGCAGCTTAGGAACCGGGGCCACCTACAATGAGCAGTTCTTC	CASSLGTGATYNEQFF
few	TRBV7-7	.	TRBJ2-1	TGTGCTAGCAGCCTTACCCTAAGAGGGAGTACCGGCGAGCAGTTCTTC	CASSLTLRGSTGEQFF
.	TRBV27	.	TRBJ2-7	TGTGCCAGCAGTCAACCGCCCGCCTACGAGCAGTACTTC	CASSQPPAYEQYF
.	TRBV19	.	TRBJ1-4	TGTGCCAGTAGTATAACGCAGGCAGGGAATGAAAAACTGTTTTTT	CASSITQAGNEKLFF
.	TRBV7-2	TRBD1	TRBJ2-7	TGTGCCAGCAGCTCCCCAGGGGGCGGCTACGAGCAGTACTTC	CASSSPGGGYEQYF
.	TRBV7-2	TRBD2	TRBJ2-3	TGTGCCAGCAGCTCACTAGCGGGAGGGCCCTCTGATACGCAGTATTTT	CASSSLAGGPSDTQYF